This entry lists 6 T cell receptor delta chains sequenced from one sample in a study of gamma-delta T cells after stem cell transplantation. TCRdb re-called the RT-PCR reads through CATT. The sample lists about 1,200 delta-chain clones, approximately 2.8% occurring once. The sequencing input was gamma-delta T cells. The receptors were gathered from a human donor. It is not recorded whose cells these are; they may come from a transplant donor.

This clone appeared a few times. The TCRdb protein comes from a much larger clone and disagrees with this DNA's translation at residue 13, likely due to a read error; the protein given here is derived from the DNA. The chain joins TRDV2 to TRDJ1; D gene ambiguous. The end of the DNA is better explained by TRDJ2, so the J call may be wrong. This CDR3 contains 14 residues. Germline lookup yields CDR1 GEAIGNYY and CDR2 EKD. CDR3 coding DNA: TGTGCCTGTGACACGGTCGAGAACACCGATAAACTCTTCTTT. Residues: CACDTVENTDKLFF.

This clone was seen a handful of times. Since a far larger clone is one base different, this is likely a read error. This CDR3 is also generated by other DNA sequences in the sample. The genes are TRDV2 and TRDJ3, with 8 nucleotides matching TRDD3. The CDR3 covers 19 residues. Germline CDR1 reads GEAIGNYY; CDR2 reads EKD. For the CDR3, the DNA is TGTGCCTGTGACATTACTGGGGGCCGTAGCTCCTGGGACACCCGGCAGATGTTTTTC. It encodes CACDITGGRSSWDTRQMFF.

On this clone itself: The amino acid sequence in TCRdb belongs to a much larger clone and departs from this DNA's translation at residue 4, likely a sequencing read error; the sequence shown is translated from the DNA. This chain connects TRDV2 to TRDJ3; maybe TRDD3 (6 bases). The CDR3 sequence is 19 residues long. The V gene's germline CDR1 is GEAIGNYY and CDR2 EKD. The CDR3 DNA reads TGTGCCTGTAACACCGCGGGGGAGGCAAGCTCCTGGGACACCCGACAGATGTTTTTC. It encodes CACNTAGEASSWDTRQMFF.

This clone showed up just a few times. The V and J genes are TRDV2 and TRDJ3; 12 positions agree with TRDD3. The CDR3 totals 19 residues. CDR1 and CDR2 (germline): GEAIGNYY, EKD. Trimming cost V 9 bases and J 1 base; bases outside gene matches: 12. This chain's CDR3 is CARGNLGDTRSWDTRQMFF. DNA of the CDR3: TGTGCCCGTGGCAATCTGGGGGATACGCGATCCTGGGACACCCGACAGATGTTTTTC.

In regard to this clone: This likely stems from a read error, as it lies one base from a far larger clone. The chain employs TRDV2 and TRDJ1; TRDD3 agrees at 8 bases. Looked up from germline, CDR1 is GEAIGNYY and CDR2 is EKD. CDR3 size: 24 residues. CDR3 nucleotides: TGTGCCTGTGACACCGTCGGCGGTCTGGGTACCGTGTCGTCTGGGGGACCGTACACCAATAAACTCATCTTT. Its translation: CACDTVGGLGTVSSGGPYTNKLIF.

Comments on this clone: TCRdb's listed protein matches a much larger clone and diverges from this DNA's translation at residue 9, likely through a read error; the protein shown comes from the DNA. The genes are TRDV2 and TRDJ1, with 10 bases fitting TRDD3. The V segment lost 4 bases and the J segment 1 base; nucleotides outside the gene matches: 8. There are 16 residues in the CDR3. The germline V gene encodes CDR1 GEAIGNYY and CDR2 EKD. CDR3 DNA sequence: TGTGCCTGTGAGGCACTGGGGGATGCTGGCACCGATAAACTCATCTTT. Translating gives CACEALGDAGTDKLIF.